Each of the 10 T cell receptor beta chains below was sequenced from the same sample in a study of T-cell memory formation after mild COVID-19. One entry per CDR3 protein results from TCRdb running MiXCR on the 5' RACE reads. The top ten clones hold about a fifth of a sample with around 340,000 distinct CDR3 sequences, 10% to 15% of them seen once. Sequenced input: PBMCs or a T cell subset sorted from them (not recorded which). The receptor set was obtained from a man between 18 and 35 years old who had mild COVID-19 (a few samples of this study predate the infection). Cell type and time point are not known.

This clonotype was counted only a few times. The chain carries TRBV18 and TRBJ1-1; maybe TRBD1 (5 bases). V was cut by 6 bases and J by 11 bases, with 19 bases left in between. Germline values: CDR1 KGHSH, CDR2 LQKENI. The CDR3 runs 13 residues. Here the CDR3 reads CASSWRGPEIAFF. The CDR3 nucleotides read TGTGCCAGCTCGTGGAGGGGACCCGAGATCGCTTTCTTT. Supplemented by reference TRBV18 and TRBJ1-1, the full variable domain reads NAGVMQNPRHLVRRRGQEARLRCSPMKGHSHVYWYRQLPEEGLKFMVYLQKENIIDESGMPKERFSAEFPKEGPSILRIQQVVRGDSAAYFCASSWRGPEIAFFGQGTRLTVV.

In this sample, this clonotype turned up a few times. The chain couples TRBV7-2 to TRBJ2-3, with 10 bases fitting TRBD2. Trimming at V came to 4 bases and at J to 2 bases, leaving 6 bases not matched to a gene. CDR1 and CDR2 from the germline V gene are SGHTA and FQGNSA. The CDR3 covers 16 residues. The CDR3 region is CASSSLAGAVTDTQYF. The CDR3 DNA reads TGTGCCAGCAGCTCTCTAGCGGGAGCTGTCACAGATACGCAGTATTTT.

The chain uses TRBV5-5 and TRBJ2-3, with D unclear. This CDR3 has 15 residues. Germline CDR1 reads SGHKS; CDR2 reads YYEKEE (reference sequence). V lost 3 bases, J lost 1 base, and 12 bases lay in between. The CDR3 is CASSSSLRRTDTQYF. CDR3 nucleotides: TGTGCCAGCAGCTCTTCATTGCGGCGCACAGATACGCAGTATTTT.

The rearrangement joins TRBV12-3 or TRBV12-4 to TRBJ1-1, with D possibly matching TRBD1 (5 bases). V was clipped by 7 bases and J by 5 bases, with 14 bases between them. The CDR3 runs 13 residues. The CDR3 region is CASTSPGRTEAFF. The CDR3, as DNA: TGTGCCAGCACTTCTCCAGGGCGAACTGAAGCTTTCTTT.

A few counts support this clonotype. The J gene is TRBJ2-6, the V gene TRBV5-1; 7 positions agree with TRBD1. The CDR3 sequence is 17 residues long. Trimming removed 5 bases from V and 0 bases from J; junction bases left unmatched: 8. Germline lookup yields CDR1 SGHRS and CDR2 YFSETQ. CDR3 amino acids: CASSLTTGSSGANVLTF. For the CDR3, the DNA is TGCGCCAGCAGTTTAACGACAGGGAGCTCTGGGGCCAACGTCCTGACTTTC.

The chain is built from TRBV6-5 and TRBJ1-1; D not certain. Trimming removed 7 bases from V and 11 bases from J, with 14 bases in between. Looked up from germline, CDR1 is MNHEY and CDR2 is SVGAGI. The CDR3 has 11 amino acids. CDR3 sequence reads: CASTDTVDAFF. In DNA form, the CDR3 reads TGTGCCAGCACCGATACAGTAGATGCTTTCTTT.

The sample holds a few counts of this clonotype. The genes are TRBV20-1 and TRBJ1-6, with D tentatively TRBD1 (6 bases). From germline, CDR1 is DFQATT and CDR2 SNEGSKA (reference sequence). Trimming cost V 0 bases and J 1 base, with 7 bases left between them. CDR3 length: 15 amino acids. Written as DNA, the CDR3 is TGCAGTGCTAGAGACACAGGGTCCTATAATTCACCCCTCCACTTT. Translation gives CSARDTGSYNSPLHF.

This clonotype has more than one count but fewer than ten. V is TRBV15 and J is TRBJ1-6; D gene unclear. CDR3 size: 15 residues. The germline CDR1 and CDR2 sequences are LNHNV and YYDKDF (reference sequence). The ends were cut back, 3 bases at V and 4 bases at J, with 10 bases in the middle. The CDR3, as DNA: TGTGCCACCAGCAGCCGGGTCCGTTATAATTCACCCCTCCACTTT. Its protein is CATSSRVRYNSPLHF.

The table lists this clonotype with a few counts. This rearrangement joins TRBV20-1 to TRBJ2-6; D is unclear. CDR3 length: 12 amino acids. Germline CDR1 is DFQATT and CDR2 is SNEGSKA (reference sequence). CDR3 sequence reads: CVGSSGANVLTF. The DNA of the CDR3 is TGCGTGGGAAGCTCTGGGGCCAACGTCCTGACTTTC.

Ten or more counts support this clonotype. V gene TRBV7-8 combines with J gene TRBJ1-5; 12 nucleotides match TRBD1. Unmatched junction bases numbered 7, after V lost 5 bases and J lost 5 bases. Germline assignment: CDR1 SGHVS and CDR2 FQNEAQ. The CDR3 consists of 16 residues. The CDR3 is CASSLGTGGVDQPQHF. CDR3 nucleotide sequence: TGTGCCAGCAGCCTAGGGACAGGGGGCGTCGATCAGCCCCAGCATTTT. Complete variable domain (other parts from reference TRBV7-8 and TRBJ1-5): GAGVSQSPRYKVAKRGQDVALRCDPISGHVSLFWYQQALGQGPEFLTYFQNEAQLDKSGLPSDRFFAERPEGSVSTLKIQRTQQEDSAVYLCASSLGTGGVDQPQHFGDGTRLSIL.